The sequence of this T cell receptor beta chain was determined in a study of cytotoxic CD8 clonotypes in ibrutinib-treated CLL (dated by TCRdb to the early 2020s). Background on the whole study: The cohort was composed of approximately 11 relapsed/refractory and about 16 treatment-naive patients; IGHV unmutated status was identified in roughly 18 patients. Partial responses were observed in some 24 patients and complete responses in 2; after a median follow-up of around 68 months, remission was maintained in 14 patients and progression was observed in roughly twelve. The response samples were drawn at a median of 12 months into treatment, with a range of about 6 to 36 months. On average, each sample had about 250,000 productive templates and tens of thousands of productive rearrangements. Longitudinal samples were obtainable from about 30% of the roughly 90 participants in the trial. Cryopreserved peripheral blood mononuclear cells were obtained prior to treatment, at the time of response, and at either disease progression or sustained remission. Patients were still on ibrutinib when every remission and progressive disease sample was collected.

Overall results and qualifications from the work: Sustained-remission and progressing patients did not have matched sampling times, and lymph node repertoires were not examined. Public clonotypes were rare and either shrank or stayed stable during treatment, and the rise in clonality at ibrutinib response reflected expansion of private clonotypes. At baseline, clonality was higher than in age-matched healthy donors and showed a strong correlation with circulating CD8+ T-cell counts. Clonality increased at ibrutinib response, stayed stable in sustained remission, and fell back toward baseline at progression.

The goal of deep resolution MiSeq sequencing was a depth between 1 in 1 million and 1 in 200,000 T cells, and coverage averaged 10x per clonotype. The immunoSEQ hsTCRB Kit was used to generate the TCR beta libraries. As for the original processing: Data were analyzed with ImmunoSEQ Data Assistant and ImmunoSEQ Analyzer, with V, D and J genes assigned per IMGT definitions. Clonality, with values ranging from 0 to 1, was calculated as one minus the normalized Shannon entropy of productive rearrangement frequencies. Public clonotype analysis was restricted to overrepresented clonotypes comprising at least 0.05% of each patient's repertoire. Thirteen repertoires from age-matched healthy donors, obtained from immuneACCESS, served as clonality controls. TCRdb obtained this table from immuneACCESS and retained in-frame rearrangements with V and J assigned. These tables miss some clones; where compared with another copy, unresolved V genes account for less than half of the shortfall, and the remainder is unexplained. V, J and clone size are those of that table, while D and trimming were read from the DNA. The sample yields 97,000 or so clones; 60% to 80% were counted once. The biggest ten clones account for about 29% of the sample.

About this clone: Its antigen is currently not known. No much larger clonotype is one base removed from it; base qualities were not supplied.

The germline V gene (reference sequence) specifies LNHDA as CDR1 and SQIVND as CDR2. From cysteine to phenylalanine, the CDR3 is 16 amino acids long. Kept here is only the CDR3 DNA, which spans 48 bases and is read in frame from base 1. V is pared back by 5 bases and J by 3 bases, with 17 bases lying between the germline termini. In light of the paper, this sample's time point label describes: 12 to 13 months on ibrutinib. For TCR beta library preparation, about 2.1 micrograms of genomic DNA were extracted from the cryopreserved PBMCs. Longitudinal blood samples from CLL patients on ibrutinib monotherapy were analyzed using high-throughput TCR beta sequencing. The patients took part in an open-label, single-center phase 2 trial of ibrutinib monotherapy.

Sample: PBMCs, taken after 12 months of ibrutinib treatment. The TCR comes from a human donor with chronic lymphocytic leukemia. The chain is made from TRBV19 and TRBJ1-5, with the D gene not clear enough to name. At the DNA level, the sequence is TGTGCCAGTAGTGTCCGTGGCAGCGGAATCAATCAGCCCCAGCATTTT. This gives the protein CASSVRGSGINQPQHF.